This entry is about one T cell receptor beta chain. This record belongs to a study of long-term antiretroviral therapy in people with HIV. An immunoSEQ assay, version v3.0, was performed at survey level. Data came from immunoSEQ multiplex PCR; TCRdb stores just in-frame clones and leaves some out. The sample holds tens of thousands of clones; more than 85% are singletons and the top ten take 3% to 3.5%. This CDR3 region has 15 residues. J lost 0 bases, V lost 5 bases, and 7 bases had no gene match. Germline V CDR1 and CDR2: MNHEY, SMNVEV (reference sequence). The receptor was derived from a man in his fifties or sixties with HIV. V is TRBV27 and J is TRBJ2-7; TRBD1 aligns across 7 bases. The source was unsorted PBMCs, collected 5.3 years after starting antiretroviral therapy. CDR3 sequence: CASSPGQASSYEQYF. In DNA form, the CDR3 reads TGTGCCAGCAGTCCAGGACAGGCTAGCTCCTACGAGCAGTACTTC.